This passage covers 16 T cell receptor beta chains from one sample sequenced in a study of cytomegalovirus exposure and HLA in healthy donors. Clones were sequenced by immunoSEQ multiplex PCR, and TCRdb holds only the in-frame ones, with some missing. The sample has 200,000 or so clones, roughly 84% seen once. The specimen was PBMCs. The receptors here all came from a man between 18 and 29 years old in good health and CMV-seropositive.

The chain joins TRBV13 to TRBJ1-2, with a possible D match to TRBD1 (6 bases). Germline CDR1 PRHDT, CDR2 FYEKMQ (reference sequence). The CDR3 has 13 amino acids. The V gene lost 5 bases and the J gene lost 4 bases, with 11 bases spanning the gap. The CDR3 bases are TGTGCCAGCAGCCAACCGGACAGCTATGGCTACACCTTC. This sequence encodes CASSQPDSYGYTF.

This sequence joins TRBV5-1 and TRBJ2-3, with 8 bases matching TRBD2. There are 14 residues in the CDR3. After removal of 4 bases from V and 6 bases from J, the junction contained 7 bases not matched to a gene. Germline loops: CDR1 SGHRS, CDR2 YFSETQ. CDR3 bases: TGCGCCAGCAGCGATATAGCGGGATGGGATACGCAGTATTTT. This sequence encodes CASSDIAGWDTQYF.

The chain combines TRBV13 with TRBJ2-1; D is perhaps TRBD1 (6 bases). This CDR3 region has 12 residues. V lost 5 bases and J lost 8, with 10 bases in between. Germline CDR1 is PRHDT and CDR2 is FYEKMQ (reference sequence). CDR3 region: CASSPRGHEQFF. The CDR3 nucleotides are TGTGCCAGCAGCCCCAGGGGCCATGAGCAGTTCTTC.

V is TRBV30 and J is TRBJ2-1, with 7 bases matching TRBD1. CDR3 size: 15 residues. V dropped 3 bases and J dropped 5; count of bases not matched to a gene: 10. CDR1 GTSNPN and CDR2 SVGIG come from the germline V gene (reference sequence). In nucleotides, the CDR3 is TGTGCCTGGAGACCAACTCTGGGACAGCACAATGAGCAGTTCTTC. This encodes CAWRPTLGQHNEQFF.

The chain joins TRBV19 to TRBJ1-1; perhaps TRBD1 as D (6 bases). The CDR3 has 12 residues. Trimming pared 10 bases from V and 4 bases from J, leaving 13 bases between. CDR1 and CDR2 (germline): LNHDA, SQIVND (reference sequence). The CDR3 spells CATQRGPTEAFF. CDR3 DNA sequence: TGTGCCACCCAGCGGGGGCCCACTGAAGCTTTCTTT.

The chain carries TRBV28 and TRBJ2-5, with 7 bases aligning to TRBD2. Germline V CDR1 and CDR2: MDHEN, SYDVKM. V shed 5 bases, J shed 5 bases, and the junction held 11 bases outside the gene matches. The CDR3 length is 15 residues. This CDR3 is CASSSGTMIGETQYF. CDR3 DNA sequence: TGTGCCAGCAGTAGCGGGACGATGATTGGGGAGACCCAGTACTTC.

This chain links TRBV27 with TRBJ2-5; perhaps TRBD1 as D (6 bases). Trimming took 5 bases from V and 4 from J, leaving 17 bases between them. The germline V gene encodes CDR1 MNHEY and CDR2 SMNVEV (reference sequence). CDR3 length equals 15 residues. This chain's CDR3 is CASSPTGTRRETQYF. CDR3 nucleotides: TGTGCCAGCAGTCCTACAGGGACGCGGAGAGAGACCCAGTACTTC.

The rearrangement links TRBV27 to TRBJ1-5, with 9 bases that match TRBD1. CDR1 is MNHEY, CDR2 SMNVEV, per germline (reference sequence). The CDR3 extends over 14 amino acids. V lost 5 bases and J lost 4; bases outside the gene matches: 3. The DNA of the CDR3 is TGTGCCAGCAGTCTTGGACAGGGGAATCAGCCCCAGCATTTT. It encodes CASSLGQGNQPQHF.

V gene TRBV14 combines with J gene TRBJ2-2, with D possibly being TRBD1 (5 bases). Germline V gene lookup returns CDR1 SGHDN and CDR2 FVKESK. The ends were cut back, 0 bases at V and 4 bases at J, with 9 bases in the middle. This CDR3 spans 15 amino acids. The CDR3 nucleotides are TGTGCCAGCAGCCAAGATCAGGGAAGCACCGGGGAGCTGTTTTTT. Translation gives CASSQDQGSTGELFF. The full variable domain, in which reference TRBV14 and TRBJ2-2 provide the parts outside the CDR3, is EAGVTQFPSHSVIEKGQTVTLRCDPISGHDNLYWYRRVMGKEIKFLLHFVKESKQDESGMPNNRFLAERTGGTYSTLKVQPAELEDSGVYFCASSQDQGSTGELFFGEGSRLTVL.

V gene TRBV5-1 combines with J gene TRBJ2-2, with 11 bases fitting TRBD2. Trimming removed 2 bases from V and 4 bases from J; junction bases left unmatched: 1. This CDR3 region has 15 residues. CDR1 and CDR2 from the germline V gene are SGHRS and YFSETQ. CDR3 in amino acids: CASSFSGRGTGELFF. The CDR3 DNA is TGCGCCAGCAGCTTTAGCGGGAGGGGCACCGGGGAGCTGTTTTTT.

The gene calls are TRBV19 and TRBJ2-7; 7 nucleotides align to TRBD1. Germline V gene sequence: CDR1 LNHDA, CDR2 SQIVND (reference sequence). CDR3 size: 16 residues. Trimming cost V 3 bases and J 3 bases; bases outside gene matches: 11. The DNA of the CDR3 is TGTGCCAGTAGTATCTTCCACGGGACAGCTTTCTACGAGCAGTACTTC. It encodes CASSIFHGTAFYEQYF.

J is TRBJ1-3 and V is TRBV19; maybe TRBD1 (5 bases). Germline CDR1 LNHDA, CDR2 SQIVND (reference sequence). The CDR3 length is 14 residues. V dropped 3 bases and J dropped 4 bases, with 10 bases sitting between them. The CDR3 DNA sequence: TGTGCCAGTAGTATTCAGGGTGTCGGAAACACCATATATTTT. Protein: CASSIQGVGNTIYF.

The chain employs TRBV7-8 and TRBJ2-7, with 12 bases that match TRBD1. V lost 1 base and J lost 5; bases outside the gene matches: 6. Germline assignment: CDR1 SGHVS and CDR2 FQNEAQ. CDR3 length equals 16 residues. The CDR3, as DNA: TGTGCCAGCAGCTTAGTAGGGGGACAGGGGGCTCACGAGCAGTACTTC. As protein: CASSLVGGQGAHEQYF.

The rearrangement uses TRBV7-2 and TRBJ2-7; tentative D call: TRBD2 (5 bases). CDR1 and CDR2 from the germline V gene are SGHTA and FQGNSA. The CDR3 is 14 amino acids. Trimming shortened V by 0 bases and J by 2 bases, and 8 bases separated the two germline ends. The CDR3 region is CASSLAGVAYEQYF. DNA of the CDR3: TGTGCCAGCAGCTTAGCCGGGGTAGCCTACGAGCAGTACTTC.

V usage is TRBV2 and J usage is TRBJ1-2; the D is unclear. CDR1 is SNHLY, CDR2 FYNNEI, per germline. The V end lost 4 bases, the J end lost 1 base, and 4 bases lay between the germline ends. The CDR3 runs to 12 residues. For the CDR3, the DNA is TGTGCCAGCAGTGTCAGTAACTATGGCTACACCTTC. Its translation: CASSVSNYGYTF.

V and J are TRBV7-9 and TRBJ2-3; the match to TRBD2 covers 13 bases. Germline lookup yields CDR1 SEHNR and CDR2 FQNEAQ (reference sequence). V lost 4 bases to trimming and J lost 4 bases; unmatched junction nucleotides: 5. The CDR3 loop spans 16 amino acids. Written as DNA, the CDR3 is TGTGCCAGCAGCTACTGGACTAGCGGGAGCGCAGATACGCAGTATTTT. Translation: CASSYWTSGSADTQYF.